The T cell receptor (beta chain) under discussion was sequenced for a study of blood T cell repertoires in COVID-19. At the level of the study: There were acute and convalescent COVID-19 samples, and they came from the United States, Italy and Spain.

Germline-derived CDR1 and CDR2 are SGDLS and YYNGEE. The ends were cut back, 6 bases at V and 6 bases at J, with 15 bases in the middle. The CDR3 is 14 residues long. As handled by the study authors: Amplified reference gene primers provided the basis for estimating nucleated cell counts. TCRdb's table, derived via immunoSEQ multiplex PCR, lists solely in-frame clones and lacks some. The V and J calls and clone size come from that table; D and trimming were worked out from the DNA. The sample holds around 130,000 clones, roughly 82% seen once. This clone was detected a few times. The sample was peripheral blood. This receptor was identified in a human donor in a cohort sampled during active COVID-19. The chain couples TRBV9 to TRBJ2-2; D is perhaps TRBD2 (6 bases). The CDR3 reads CASTAGLQAGELFF. Written as DNA, the CDR3 is TGTGCCAGCACCGCGGGACTCCAAGCCGGGGAGCTGTTTTTT. The full variable domain, rest sourced from reference TRBV9 and TRBJ2-2, is DSGVTQTPKHLITATGQRVTLRCSPRSGDLSVYWYQQSLDQGLQFLIQYYNGEERAKGNILERFSAQQFPDLHSELNLSSLELGDSALYFCASTAGLQAGELFFGEGSRLTVL.